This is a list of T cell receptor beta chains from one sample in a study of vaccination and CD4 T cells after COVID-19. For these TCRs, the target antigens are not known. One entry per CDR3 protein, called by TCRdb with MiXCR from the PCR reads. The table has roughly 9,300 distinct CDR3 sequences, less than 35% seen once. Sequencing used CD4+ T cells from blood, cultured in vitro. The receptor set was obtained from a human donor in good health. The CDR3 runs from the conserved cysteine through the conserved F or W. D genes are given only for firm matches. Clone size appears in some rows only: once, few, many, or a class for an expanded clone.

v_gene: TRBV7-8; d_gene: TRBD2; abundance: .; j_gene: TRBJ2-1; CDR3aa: CASSSGAVLAGGLNNEQFF; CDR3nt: TGTGCCAGCAGCTCCGGTGCGGTTTTGGCGGGAGGGCTGAACAATGAGCAGTTCTTC
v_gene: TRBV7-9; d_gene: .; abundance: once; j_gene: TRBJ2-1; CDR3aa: CASSPPFRLGNEQFF; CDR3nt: TGTGCCAGCAGCCCCCCCTTCCGACTAGGGAATGAGCAGTTCTTC
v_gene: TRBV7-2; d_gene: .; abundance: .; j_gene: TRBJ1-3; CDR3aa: CASSSDMVTGNTIYF; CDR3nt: TGTGCCAGCAGCTCGGATATGGTGACTGGAAACACCATATATTTT
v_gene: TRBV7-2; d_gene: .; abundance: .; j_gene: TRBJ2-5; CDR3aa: CASSLVQEETQYF; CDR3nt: TGTGCCAGCAGCTTAGTGCAGGAAGAGACCCAGTACTTC
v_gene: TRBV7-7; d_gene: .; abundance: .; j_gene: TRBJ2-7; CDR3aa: CASSLGRSYEQYF; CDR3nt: TGTGCTAGCAGCTTAGGGAGGAGTTACGAGCAGTACTTC
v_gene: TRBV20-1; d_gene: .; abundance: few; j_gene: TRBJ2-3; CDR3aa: CSASTDSTDTQYF; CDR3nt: TGCAGTGCTAGCACCGACAGCACAGATACGCAGTATTTT
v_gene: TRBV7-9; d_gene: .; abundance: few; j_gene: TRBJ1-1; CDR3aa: CASSPRATRSWTFF; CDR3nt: TGTGCCAGCAGCCCAAGGGCCACTAGAAGTTGGACTTTCTTT
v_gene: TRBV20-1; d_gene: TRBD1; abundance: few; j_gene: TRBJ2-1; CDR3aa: CSASKTGGNYNEQFF; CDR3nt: TGCAGTGCTAGCAAGACAGGGGGAAATTACAATGAGCAGTTCTTC
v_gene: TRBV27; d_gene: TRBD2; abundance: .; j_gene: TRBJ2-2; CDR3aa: CASNKGGNAKTGELFF; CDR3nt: TGTGCCAGCAACAAGGGAGGGAACGCGAAGACCGGGGAGCTGTTTTTT
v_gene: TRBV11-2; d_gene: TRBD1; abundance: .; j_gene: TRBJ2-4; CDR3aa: CASSLDDRAVQYF; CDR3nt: TGTGCCAGCAGCTTAGACGACAGGGCGGTTCAGTACTTC
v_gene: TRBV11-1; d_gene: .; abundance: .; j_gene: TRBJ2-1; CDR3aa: CASSFGTEDEQFF; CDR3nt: TGTGCCAGCAGCTTTGGGACTGAGGATGAGCAGTTCTTC
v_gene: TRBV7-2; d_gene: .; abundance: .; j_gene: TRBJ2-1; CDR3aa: CASSLDYSYNEQFF; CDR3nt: TGTGCCAGCAGCTTAGACTACTCCTACAATGAGCAGTTCTTC
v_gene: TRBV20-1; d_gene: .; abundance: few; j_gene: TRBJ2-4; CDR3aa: CSARDPYSENIQYF; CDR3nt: TGCAGTGCTAGAGATCCATACAGTGAAAACATTCAGTACTTC
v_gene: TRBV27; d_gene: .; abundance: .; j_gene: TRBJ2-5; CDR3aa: CASSWGLGETQYF; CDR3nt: TGTGCCAGCAGCTGGGGGTTAGGCGAGACCCAGTACTTC
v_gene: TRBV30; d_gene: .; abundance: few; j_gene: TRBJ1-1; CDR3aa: CAWSEQMNTEAFF; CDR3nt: TGTGCCTGGAGTGAACAGATGAACACTGAAGCTTTCTTT
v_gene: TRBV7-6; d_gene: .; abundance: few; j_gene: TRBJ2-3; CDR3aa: CASSLLARSTDTQYF; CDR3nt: TGTGCCAGCAGCTTGCTAGCGCGGAGCACAGATACGCAGTATTTT